The 9 T cell receptor beta chains given below trace back to one sample, sequenced in a study of control samples from healthy donors and cancer patients. The protocol was immunoSEQ multiplex PCR, while the TCRdb copy is restricted to in-frame clones and leaves out a portion. The table has roughly 130,000 clones, around 90% seen once. The source material was blood. These TCRs come from a man aged 18 to 29 in good health.

V and J are TRBV25-1 and TRBJ1-1; D perhaps matches TRBD1 (6 bases). V lost 8 bases to trimming and J lost 1 base, with 8 bases between them. Germline V gene lookup returns CDR1 MGHDK and CDR2 SYGVNS. CDR3 size: 12 residues. For the CDR3, the DNA is TGTGCCAGCCTACAGGGGAACACTGAAGCTTTCTTT. This codes for CASLQGNTEAFF.

Remarks on this clone: Different DNA sequences within this sample yield the same CDR3. The chain has TRBV10-1 and TRBJ2-4; D might be TRBD2 (5 bases). The CDR3 sequence is 15 residues long. V was pared by 2 bases and J by 7 bases, with 15 bases between. Germline CDR1 is WNHNN and CDR2 is SYGVQD (reference sequence). The DNA of the CDR3 is TGCGCCAGCAGTGAGCCAGAGGGCTCGGGTAACATTCAGTACTTC. Residues: CASSEPEGSGNIQYF.

The chain carries TRBV14 and TRBJ2-6, with D unclear. This CDR3 comprises 12 residues. CDR1 SGHDN and CDR2 FVKESK come from the germline V gene. V was trimmed by 0 bases and J by 10 bases, leaving 4 bases between them. CDR3 in amino acids: CASSQDQNVLTF. CDR3 nucleotide sequence: TGTGCCAGCAGCCAAGATCAGAACGTCCTGACTTTC.

This clone showed up just a few times. The rearrangement uses TRBV5-1 and TRBJ2-3; no clear D gene. This CDR3 comprises 14 residues. V lost 0 bases, J lost 3 bases, and 8 bases lay in between. Looked up from germline, CDR1 is SGHRS and CDR2 is YFSETQ. This CDR3 reads CASSLGQATDTQYF. DNA of the CDR3: TGCGCCAGCAGCTTGGGCCAGGCTACAGATACGCAGTATTTT.

The chain is built from TRBV9 and TRBJ1-2, with a possible D match to TRBD1 (5 bases). Trimming left V 3 bases short and J 4 bases short, with 13 bases between. This CDR3 has 14 amino acids. In germline, CDR1 is SGDLS, CDR2 YYNGEE. The CDR3 DNA follows: TGTGCCAGCAGCGGGCCGGCAGGGAGCTATGGCTACACCTTC. This sequence encodes CASSGPAGSYGYTF. Combining the CDR3 with reference TRBV9 and TRBJ1-2 gives the whole variable domain DSGVTQTPKHLITATGQRVTLRCSPRSGDLSVYWYQQSLDQGLQFLIQYYNGEERAKGNILERFSAQQFPDLHSELNLSSLELGDSALYFCASSGPAGSYGYTFGSGTRLTVV.

The chain combines TRBV14 with TRBJ1-2; D possibly corresponds to TRBD1 (6 bases). Trimming cost V 0 bases and J 4 bases, with 15 bases left between them. Germline CDR1 reads SGHDN; CDR2 reads FVKESK. CDR3 size: 16 residues. The CDR3 nucleotides are TGTGCCAGCAGCCAAGATCGCCAGGGGCACCCCTATGGCTACACCTTC. This sequence encodes CASSQDRQGHPYGYTF. Full variable domain (rest looked up from reference TRBV14 and TRBJ1-2): EAGVTQFPSHSVIEKGQTVTLRCDPISGHDNLYWYRRVMGKEIKFLLHFVKESKQDESGMPNNRFLAERTGGTYSTLKVQPAELEDSGVYFCASSQDRQGHPYGYTFGSGTRLTVV.

This clone was seen only once. The rearrangement links TRBV5-5 to TRBJ2-7; D gene ambiguous. From germline, CDR1 is SGHKS and CDR2 YYEKEE (reference sequence). V was clipped by 2 bases and J by 5 bases, with 11 bases between them. The CDR3 loop spans 13 amino acids. CDR3 DNA: TGTGCCAGCAGCTTTACCACGTCCCACGAGCAGTACTTC. It specifies CASSFTTSHEQYF.

V and J are TRBV9 and TRBJ2-1, with D perhaps TRBD2 (7 bases). Germline loops: CDR1 SGDLS, CDR2 YYNGEE. The ends were cut back, 0 bases at V and 6 bases at J, with 19 bases in the middle. This CDR3 region has 17 residues. The CDR3 DNA follows: TGTGCCAGCAGCGTAGCTACGAGGGGGGGAATTGTCAATGAGCAGTTCTTC. This gives the protein CASSVATRGGIVNEQFF.

This sequence joins TRBV14 and TRBJ2-3; D unresolved. The germline V gene has CDR1 SGHDN and CDR2 FVKESK. The CDR3 has 12 amino acids. V dropped 1 base and J dropped 6 bases, with 5 bases sitting between them. The CDR3 is CASSQGGDTQYF. As DNA, the CDR3 is TGTGCCAGCAGCCAAGGGGGTGATACGCAGTATTTT.